Below are 11 T cell receptor beta chains sequenced from a single sample in a study of T cell changes during pregnancy in multiple sclerosis. Clones were read by immunoSEQ multiplex PCR, and TCRdb kept only the in-frame ones, dropping some. The sample yields some 60,000 clones, 93% seen once. The sample here was peripheral blood, taken after pregnancy. Every receptor here comes from a female donor with multiple sclerosis, enrolled in a pregnancy study.

In its sample, this clone was seen once. CDR3 bases: TGTGCCAGCAGTGTAGAGCAGGGGTACAATGAGCAGTTCTTC. This gives the protein CASSVEQGYNEQFF. The V call is TRBV6-4, the J call TRBJ2-1, with D possibly matching TRBD1 (6 bases). CDR3 length equals 14 residues. Germline CDR1 MRHNA, CDR2 SNTAGT. Deletions cut 4 bases from V and 4 bases from J, with 11 bases between.

V gene TRBV30 combines with J gene TRBJ2-3, with TRBD1 matching over 8 bases. V was clipped by 7 bases and J by 5 bases; unmatched bases: 11. This CDR3 has 14 amino acids. Germline V gives CDR1 GTSNPN, CDR2 SVGIG (reference sequence). The DNA for the CDR3 is TGTGCCTCCAGACGGACAGGGCTTGGAGATACGCAGTATTTT. Translating gives CASRRTGLGDTQYF.

This clone was detected a few times. The chain has TRBV7-9 and TRBJ2-1; 10 nucleotides match TRBD2. The CDR3 runs 13 residues. Germline assignment: CDR1 SEHNR and CDR2 FQNEAQ (reference sequence). After removal of 5 bases from V and 8 bases from J, the junction contained 3 bases not matched to a gene. This chain's CDR3 is CASSQGTSDEQFF. The CDR3 nucleotides are TGTGCCAGCAGCCAGGGGACTAGCGATGAGCAGTTCTTC.

V usage is TRBV11-3 and J usage is TRBJ2-1; 10 bases line up with TRBD2. This CDR3 contains 16 residues. Trimming at V came to 5 bases and at J to 4 bases, leaving 8 bases not matched to a gene. The germline gives CDR1 SGHNT, CDR2 YENEEA. CDR3 amino acids: CASSSFPLAGYNEQFF. CDR3 nucleotide sequence: TGTGCCAGCAGCAGCTTCCCACTAGCGGGGTACAATGAGCAGTTCTTC. Variable domain in full (rest from reference TRBV11-3 and TRBJ2-1): EAGVVQSPRYKIIEKKQPVAFWCNPISGHNTLYWYLQNLGQGPELLIRYENEEAVDDSQLPKDRFSAERLKGVDSTLKIQPAELGDSAVYLCASSSFPLAGYNEQFFGPGTRLTVL.

This clone was observed a single time. The J gene is TRBJ2-5, the V gene TRBV30; possibly TRBD2 for D (6 bases). Germline V gene lookup returns CDR1 GTSNPN and CDR2 SVGIG (reference sequence). CDR3 length: 13 amino acids. Trimming took 4 bases from V and 3 from J, leaving 12 bases between them. The CDR3 sequence is CAWNRLAKETQYF. The CDR3 nucleotides are TGTGCCTGGAATCGGCTAGCGAAAGAGACCCAGTACTTC.

J is TRBJ2-2 and V is TRBV2; D remains ambiguous. Germline assignment: CDR1 SNHLY and CDR2 FYNNEI. Deletions cut 4 bases from V and 2 bases from J, with 11 bases between. The CDR3 contains 15 residues. CDR3 sequence: CASSGQRLNTGELFF. CDR3 bases: TGTGCCAGCAGTGGGCAGCGTTTAAACACCGGGGAGCTGTTTTTT. The full variable domain, in which reference TRBV2 and TRBJ2-2 provide the parts outside the CDR3, is EPEVTQTPSHQVTQMGQEVILRCVPISNHLYFYWYRQILGQKVEFLVSFYNNEISEKSEIFDDQFSVERPDGSNFTLKIRSTKLEDSAMYFCASSGQRLNTGELFFGEGSRLTVL.

This chain joins TRBV7-2 and TRBJ2-2; a weak D match, TRBD2 (7 bases). Trimming left V 5 bases short and J 4 bases short, with 14 bases between. CDR3 length: 15 residues. Germline lookup yields CDR1 SGHTA and CDR2 FQGNSA. CDR3 bases: TGTGCCAGCAGCCGCGGGGGCGGGAGCACCGGGGAGCTGTTTTTT. Translating gives CASSRGGGSTGELFF.

The V gene is TRBV5-6, the J gene TRBJ2-3, with 7 bases matching TRBD1. The germline V gene has CDR1 SGHDT and CDR2 YYEEEE. The V segment lost 3 bases and the J segment 2 bases; nucleotides outside the gene matches: 3. This CDR3 is built from 14 residues. The CDR3 region has the DNA TGTGCCAGCAGCTGGGACAGTTACACAGATACGCAGTATTTT. This sequence encodes CASSWDSYTDTQYF.

This rearrangement joins TRBV5-6 to TRBJ1-6; 9 bases match TRBD1. Germline V gene sequence: CDR1 SGHDT, CDR2 YYEEEE. V lost 4 bases to trimming and J lost 8 bases; unmatched junction nucleotides: 7. This CDR3 is built from 15 residues. This CDR3 is CASSHRDRVDSPLHF. DNA for the CDR3: TGTGCCAGCAGCCACCGGGACAGGGTGGATTCACCCCTCCACTTT.

The chain employs TRBV7-3 and TRBJ2-3; 7 bases line up with TRBD2. The J segment lost 2 bases and the V segment lost 6 bases, leaving 8 bases of the junction unmatched. CDR1 is SGHTA and CDR2 is FQGTGA in the germline V gene. This CDR3 region has 15 residues. As DNA, the CDR3 is TGTGCCAGCAGTCCAAGCGGGACCTCCACAGATACGCAGTATTTT. Protein sequence: CASSPSGTSTDTQYF. The full variable domain, rest sourced from reference TRBV7-3 and TRBJ2-3, is GAGVSQTPSNKVTEKGKYVELRCDPISGHTALYWYRQSLGQGPEFLIYFQGTGAADDSGLPNDRFFAVRPEGSVSTLKIQRTERGDSAVYLCASSPSGTSTDTQYFGPGTRLTVL.

The V call is TRBV5-4, the J call TRBJ1-3; D might be TRBD1 (5 bases). V lost 1 base to trimming and J lost 3 bases, with 8 bases between them. Germline lookup yields CDR1 SGHNT and CDR2 YYREEE (reference sequence). The CDR3 extends over 14 amino acids. This CDR3 is CASSLQGNGNTIYF. Here the CDR3 DNA reads TGTGCCAGCAGCTTGCAGGGTAATGGAAACACCATATATTTT. The variable domain in full, with the rest retrieved from reference TRBV5-4 and TRBJ1-3, is ETGVTQSPTHLIKTRGQQVTLRCSSQSGHNTVSWYQQALGQGPQFIFQYYREEENGRGNFPPRFSGLQFPNYSSELNVNALELDDSALYLCASSLQGNGNTIYFGEGSWLTVV.